Below, 17 T cell receptor beta chains from the same sample are listed, as sequenced in a study of blood T cells in healthy people across ages. A sample-barcoded 5' primer and a J-beta primer mix were used in a second PCR of roughly 7 to 11 cycles. In TCRdb, the 5' RACE reads were re-called with MiXCR into one record per CDR3 protein. This table holds hundreds of thousands of distinct CDR3 sequences, roughly two fifths found once. Source material: blood. These receptors were collected from an elderly man in good health.

This clonotype was detected only once. The chain joins TRBV6-5 to TRBJ1-1, with no clear D. The V end lost 0 bases, the J end lost 2 bases, and 10 bases lay between the germline ends. Germline CDR1 is MNHEY and CDR2 is SVGAGI. This CDR3 is built from 15 residues. CDR3 sequence reads: CASSYSRTRNTEAFF. The CDR3 bases are TGTGCCAGCAGTTACTCGAGGACCCGAAACACTGAAGCTTTCTTT.

The rearrangement joins TRBV20-1 to TRBJ2-3, with D perhaps TRBD2 (5 bases). Trimming took 5 bases from V and 3 from J, leaving 30 bases between them. Germline V gene data show CDR1 as DFQATT and CDR2 as SNEGSKA (reference sequence). CDR3 length: 19 amino acids. The CDR3 region has the DNA TGCAGTGCTTTTCCCTCCTTTTCTAGCAGCCTTTTAGGAACAGATACGCAGTATTTT. Amino acid sequence: CSAFPSFSSSLLGTDTQYF.

This clonotype turned up a few times. V gene TRBV7-2 combines with J gene TRBJ1-2, with D unclear. The V end lost 4 bases, the J end lost 8 bases, and 14 bases lay between the germline ends. Per germline, CDR1 SGHTA and CDR2 FQGNSA. This CDR3 comprises 13 residues. The CDR3 bases are TGTGCCAGCAGCTGGGAGGAGAGCTGGGGCTACACCTTC. Translated, it gives CASSWEESWGYTF. The full variable domain, its missing parts supplied by reference TRBV7-2 and TRBJ1-2, is GAGVSQSPSNKVTEKGKDVELRCDPISGHTALYWYRQSLGQGLEFLIYFQGNSAPDKSGLPSDRFSAERTGGSVSTLTIQRTQQEDSAVYLCASSWEESWGYTFGSGTRLTVV.

The rearrangement uses TRBV6-6 and TRBJ1-5; unclear D gene. This CDR3 region has 12 residues. Germline V gives CDR1 MNHNY, CDR2 SVGAGI (reference sequence). Trimming left V 6 bases short and J 9 bases short, with 12 bases between. In DNA form, the CDR3 reads TGTGCCAGCAGCCACTCGAGCGGGCCCCAGCATTTT. Translating it yields CASSHSSGPQHF.

This chain links TRBV6-2 or TRBV6-3 with TRBJ2-5; D is perhaps TRBD2 (5 bases). Germline lookup yields CDR1 MNHEY and CDR2 SVGEGT. This CDR3 contains 13 residues. The ends were cut back, 6 bases at V and 5 bases at J, with 13 bases in the middle. CDR3: CASRLPGVETQYF. CDR3 nucleotide sequence: TGTGCCAGCAGGCTACCCGGGGTGGAGACCCAGTACTTC.

The rearrangement joins TRBV20-1 to TRBJ2-7; D may be TRBD2 (7 bases). The CDR3 consists of 17 residues. The ends were cut back, 5 bases at V and 1 base at J, with 24 bases in the middle. CDR1 DFQATT and CDR2 SNEGSKA come from the germline V gene (reference sequence). Here the CDR3 DNA reads TGCAGTGCTCGTGGAGGAGGCGGGGGCCACTCATCCTACGAGCAGTACTTC. It is translated as CSARGGGGGHSSYEQYF.

This clonotype has more than one count but fewer than ten. This sequence joins TRBV3-1 and TRBJ2-3; unclear D gene. CDR3 length equals 15 residues. Trimming cost V 1 base and J 2 bases, with 10 bases left between them. Germline V CDR1 and CDR2: LGHDT, YNNKEL (reference sequence). The CDR3, as DNA: TGTGCCAGCAGCCAAGTTCTCCTTATCACAGATACGCAGTATTTT. Its protein product is CASSQVLLITDTQYF.

V is TRBV5-1 and J is TRBJ1-6, with 7 bases that match TRBD1. Germline CDR1 SGHRS, CDR2 YFSETQ. J lost 8 bases, V lost 4 bases, and 12 bases had no gene match. The CDR3 sequence is 16 residues long. In DNA form, the CDR3 reads TGCGCCAGCAGCATGGCCGGGACAGCCGTACATTCACCCCTCCACTTT. Translating it yields CASSMAGTAVHSPLHF. Supplemented by reference TRBV5-1 and TRBJ1-6, the full variable domain reads KAGVTQTPRYLIKTRGQQVTLSCSPISGHRSVSWYQQTPGQGLQFLFEYFSETQRNKGNFPGRFSGRQFSNSRSEMNVSTLELGDSALYLCASSMAGTAVHSPLHFGNGTRLTVT.

The rearrangement links TRBV10-1 to TRBJ2-1; 12 bases are shared with TRBD2. This CDR3 comprises 14 residues. The germline gives CDR1 WNHNN, CDR2 SYGVQD (reference sequence). The J segment lost 7 bases and the V segment lost 5 bases, leaving 3 bases of the junction unmatched. CDR3 amino acids: CASSRGLAGNEQFF. CDR3 nucleotide sequence: TGCGCCAGCAGTCGCGGACTAGCGGGAAATGAGCAGTTCTTC.

This clonotype was detected once. The V and J genes are TRBV24-1 and TRBJ2-5; D might be TRBD2 (5 bases). The J call may be incorrect, as the DNA end agrees better with TRBJ2-1. Germline loops: CDR1 KGHDR, CDR2 SFDVKD. CDR3 length: 12 residues. This chain's CDR3 is CATSDFGETQFF. The CDR3 DNA follows: TGTGCCACCAGTGATTTTGGGGAGACCCAGTTCTTC.

This clonotype was detected only once. This CDR3 reads CASSLLTGGFDEQYF. CDR3 sequence (DNA): TGTGCCAGCAGCTTGCTAACGGGAGGTTTCGATGAGCAGTACTTC. The chain recombines TRBV7-2 with TRBJ2-7; 7 nucleotides align to TRBD2. This CDR3 is 15 amino acids long. V was clipped by 3 bases and J by 7 bases; unmatched bases: 12. Germline lookup yields CDR1 SGHTA and CDR2 FQGNSA.

This clonotype has more than one count but fewer than ten. The V gene is TRBV7-6, the J gene TRBJ2-6; a weak D match, TRBD1 (5 bases). Germline V gene lookup returns CDR1 SGHVS and CDR2 FNYEAQ. CDR3 length equals 15 residues. V lost 1 base and J 9 bases, leaving 13 bases between the germline ends. The CDR3 region has the DNA TGTGCCAGCAGCTTAGGTCAGGGTACCGGCAACGTCCTGACTTTC. Protein product: CASSLGQGTGNVLTF.

This clonotype was counted between two and nine times. The rearrangement joins TRBV28 to TRBJ2-5; D remains ambiguous. There are 14 residues in the CDR3. Germline assignment: CDR1 MDHEN and CDR2 SYDVKM. The germline V and J ends were trimmed by 3 bases and 3 bases, with 11 bases remaining between them. The CDR3 region is CASSFITKKETQYF. The CDR3 nucleotides read TGTGCCAGCAGTTTCATCACGAAGAAAGAGACCCAGTACTTC.

This clonotype has ten or more counts. V gene TRBV29-1 combines with J gene TRBJ1-2, with unresolved D. Trimming shortened V by 1 base and J by 7 bases, and 16 bases separated the two germline ends. This CDR3 region has 14 residues. Looked up from germline, CDR1 is SQVTM and CDR2 is ANQGSEA. The CDR3, as DNA: TGCAGCGTTGAAGGGCCCGTTCAGAAGGGTGGCTACACCTTC. Its protein product is CSVEGPVQKGGYTF. Based on the CDR3 plus reference TRBV29-1 and TRBJ1-2, the full variable domain is SAVISQKPSRDICQRGTSLTIQCQVDSQVTMMFWYRQQPGQSLTLIATANQGSEATYESGFVIDKFPISRPNLTFSTLTVSNMSPEDSSIYLCSVEGPVQKGGYTFGSGTRLTVV.

This clonotype was seen repeatedly, ten times or more. The chain is built from TRBV29-1 and TRBJ2-3, with 10 bases that match TRBD2. This CDR3 has 14 residues. The ends lost 2 bases at V and 3 bases at J; junction bases unmatched: 2. Germline V gene sequence: CDR1 SQVTM, CDR2 ANQGSEA. The CDR3 protein is CSVELAGVTDTQYF. CDR3 DNA: TGCAGCGTTGAACTAGCGGGAGTTACAGATACGCAGTATTTT.

V is TRBV20-1 and J is TRBJ1-6; 10 bases line up with TRBD1. Trimming removed 0 bases from V and 15 bases from J; junction bases left unmatched: 23. Germline V gene data show CDR1 as DFQATT and CDR2 as SNEGSKA (reference sequence). The CDR3 is made up of 19 amino acids. CDR3 DNA sequence: TGCAGTGCTAGAGATCCAGTAAGATCAGGCCCGGGACAGGGGTCCCTCCTCCACTTT. This encodes CSARDPVRSGPGQGSLLHF.

This clonotype was picked up a small number of times. V is TRBV20-1 and J is TRBJ2-3; D uncertain. The CDR3 sequence is 17 residues long. Trimming took off 3 bases at V and 4 bases at J, with 23 bases between the two ends. Germline-derived CDR1 and CDR2 are DFQATT and SNEGSKA (reference sequence). The CDR3 loop reads CSASAVGGRKVPDTQYF. CDR3 DNA sequence: TGCAGTGCTAGTGCCGTTGGCGGCCGAAAGGTCCCAGATACGCAGTATTTT.